These T cell receptor beta chains were read from a single sample in a study of vaccination effects on CD4 cells after COVID-19. Only in-frame clones appear in the TCRdb table, and some are missing; sequencing was by immunoSEQ multiplex PCR. Altogether 7,500 to 10,000 clones are present, around 74% being singletons, with the ten largest covering about 10%. No antigen has been identified for these receptors. The source material was CD4+ T cells from PBMCs cultured without peptide, sampled after COVID-19 vaccination. All receptors derive from a human donor who received a COVID-19 vaccine. CDR3s include the opening cysteine and the closing phenylalanine or tryptophan. The order of the fields is V gene, J gene, D gene, clone size, CDR3 DNA, CDR3 protein. The D gene is left open where the match is weak. Expanded clones get a size class; other rows say once, few or many, or leave the size out.

v_call: TRBV29-1; j_call: TRBJ1-1; d_call: .; clone_size: .; cdr3_nt: TGCAGCGTAGCCGGGACGGACAACACTGAAGCTTTCTTT; cdr3_aa: CSVAGTDNTEAFF
v_call: TRBV6-5; j_call: TRBJ2-5; d_call: .; clone_size: .; cdr3_nt: TGTGCCAGCAGCCCCCCGGGTCGGGTAGAGACCCAGTACTTC; cdr3_aa: CASSPPGRVETQYF
v_call: TRBV28; j_call: TRBJ2-7; d_call: .; clone_size: .; cdr3_nt: TGTGCCAACGCCCGGGCTCCAAGGACCTACGAGCAGTACTTC; cdr3_aa: CANARAPRTYEQYF
v_call: TRBV28; j_call: TRBJ1-5; d_call: TRBD1; clone_size: few; cdr3_nt: TGTGCCAGCCGACAGGGTAGCAATCAGCCCCAGCATTTT; cdr3_aa: CASRQGSNQPQHF
v_call: TRBV7-2; j_call: TRBJ1-6; d_call: .; clone_size: .; cdr3_nt: TGTGCCAGCAGCTTAGTCAGCGACATAGGCGCCTATAATTCACCCCTCCACTTT; cdr3_aa: CASSLVSDIGAYNSPLHF
v_call: TRBV29-1; j_call: TRBJ2-2; d_call: .; clone_size: .; cdr3_nt: TGCAGCGTTGAAGAGGGACACCTGAACACCGGGGAGCTGTTTTTT; cdr3_aa: CSVEEGHLNTGELFF
v_call: TRBV3-1/TRBV3-2; j_call: TRBJ2-3; d_call: TRBD2; clone_size: once; cdr3_nt: TGTGCCAGCAGCCAAGACGGGTTTAGCGGGAGGAGGAGGGCAGATACGCAGTATTTT; cdr3_aa: CASSQDGFSGRRRADTQYF
v_call: TRBV27; j_call: TRBJ2-7; d_call: .; clone_size: .; cdr3_nt: TGTGCCAGCAGTCCCCTCTACGAGCAGTACTTC; cdr3_aa: CASSPLYEQYF
v_call: TRBV30; j_call: TRBJ1-2; d_call: .; clone_size: .; cdr3_nt: TGTGCCTGGAGTGCCCAGGGTATAGATGGCTACACCTTC; cdr3_aa: CAWSAQGIDGYTF
v_call: TRBV5-8; j_call: TRBJ1-2; d_call: .; clone_size: .; cdr3_nt: TGTGCCAGCAGCCACGAAGCCAGGGGAAAATATGGCTACACCTTC; cdr3_aa: CASSHEARGKYGYTF
v_call: TRBV18; j_call: TRBJ2-1; d_call: TRBD1; clone_size: .; cdr3_nt: TGTGCCAGCTCACCTCCCGGGACAGCCTACAATGAGCAGTTCTTC; cdr3_aa: CASSPPGTAYNEQFF
v_call: TRBV5-4; j_call: TRBJ2-5; d_call: TRBD1; clone_size: once; cdr3_nt: TGTGCCAGCAGCTCCCCGGGACAGGGAACCCGGGCGGGGGAGACCCAGTACTTC; cdr3_aa: CASSSPGQGTRAGETQYF
v_call: TRBV27; j_call: TRBJ1-6; d_call: .; clone_size: few; cdr3_nt: TGTGCCAGCAGTTTTGGGGCCTATAATTCACCCCTCCACTTT; cdr3_aa: CASSFGAYNSPLHF
v_call: TRBV10-3; j_call: TRBJ2-5; d_call: .; clone_size: .; cdr3_nt: TGTGCCATCAGTGAGGGAGAGACCCAGTACTTC; cdr3_aa: CAISEGETQYF
v_call: TRBV3-1/TRBV3-2; j_call: TRBJ1-1; d_call: .; clone_size: .; cdr3_nt: TGTGCCAGCAGCCACGGTGATGAACGCACTGAAGCTTTCTTT; cdr3_aa: CASSHGDERTEAFF
v_call: TRBV9; j_call: TRBJ1-1; d_call: .; clone_size: .; cdr3_nt: TGTGCCAGCAGCGTAGGGGGGCAATTGAACACTGAAGCTTTCTTT; cdr3_aa: CASSVGGQLNTEAFF
v_call: TRBV19; j_call: TRBJ1-1; d_call: .; clone_size: .; cdr3_nt: TGTGCCAGTAGTATAGCTCCCTCGAACACTGAAGCTTTCTTT; cdr3_aa: CASSIAPSNTEAFF
v_call: TRBV4-1; j_call: TRBJ2-2; d_call: .; clone_size: .; cdr3_nt: TGCGCCAGCAGCCACGGGAATCTACTGGGCACCGGGGAGCTGTTTTTT; cdr3_aa: CASSHGNLLGTGELFF
v_call: TRBV5-6; j_call: TRBJ1-1; d_call: .; clone_size: .; cdr3_nt: TGTGCCAGCAGTCCGGCGGGCAGGGAAGGTGAAGCTTTCTTT; cdr3_aa: CASSPAGREGEAFF
v_call: TRBV15; j_call: TRBJ1-3; d_call: .; clone_size: .; cdr3_nt: TGTGCCACCAGCACTGGGGCTGGTGGAAACACCATATATTTT; cdr3_aa: CATSTGAGGNTIYF
v_call: TRBV3-1/TRBV3-2; j_call: TRBJ2-7; d_call: .; clone_size: .; cdr3_nt: TGTGCCAGCAGCGCCCTCTCCGGTCGGGCGAACGCCTACGAGCAGTACTTC; cdr3_aa: CASSALSGRANAYEQYF
v_call: TRBV5-5; j_call: TRBJ2-7; d_call: TRBD2; clone_size: .; cdr3_nt: TGTGCCAGCAGCCAAGGACTAGCGGGGAGGGATTACGAGCAGTACTTC; cdr3_aa: CASSQGLAGRDYEQYF
v_call: TRBV5-5; j_call: TRBJ2-5; d_call: TRBD1; clone_size: .; cdr3_nt: TGTGCCAGCAGCTTCGTAGGGGGCGCAGGCGAGACCCAGTACTTC; cdr3_aa: CASSFVGGAGETQYF
v_call: TRBV6-6; j_call: TRBJ1-4; d_call: TRBD1; clone_size: .; cdr3_nt: TGTGCCAGCAGGCACCCAACAGGGGAAAGGAATGAAAAACTGTTTTTT; cdr3_aa: CASRHPTGERNEKLFF
v_call: TRBV6-2/TRBV6-3; j_call: TRBJ1-5; d_call: .; clone_size: .; cdr3_nt: TGTGCCAGCAGTTACCCCGGGACTCTCTTCAATCAGCCCCAGCATTTT; cdr3_aa: CASSYPGTLFNQPQHF
v_call: TRBV10-3; j_call: TRBJ2-2; d_call: .; clone_size: .; cdr3_nt: TGTGCCATCAGTGAGGGTCCAGGGACCGGGGAGCTGTTTTTT; cdr3_aa: CAISEGPGTGELFF
v_call: TRBV30; j_call: TRBJ2-3; d_call: .; clone_size: .; cdr3_nt: TGTGCCTGGAGGGATCAGGGGTCCGGAACAGATACGCAGTATTTT; cdr3_aa: CAWRDQGSGTDTQYF
v_call: TRBV30; j_call: TRBJ1-4; d_call: .; clone_size: .; cdr3_nt: TGTGCCTGGAGTGTACAGGCTGCAGAAAAACTGTTTTTT; cdr3_aa: CAWSVQAAEKLFF
v_call: TRBV6-1; j_call: TRBJ1-2; d_call: .; clone_size: .; cdr3_nt: TGTGCCAGCAGTGATGGATGGGGAGGCTCGAACTATGGCTACACCTTC; cdr3_aa: CASSDGWGGSNYGYTF
v_call: TRBV5-4; j_call: TRBJ2-7; d_call: TRBD2; clone_size: .; cdr3_nt: TGTGCCAGCAGCTCGGTGGGACTAGCGGGGAGCTCCTACGAGCAGTACTTC; cdr3_aa: CASSSVGLAGSSYEQYF
v_call: TRBV6-2/TRBV6-3; j_call: TRBJ2-3; d_call: .; clone_size: once; cdr3_nt: TGTGCCAGCAGTTACTCGTTTAAGGGATCTGATACGCAGTATTTT; cdr3_aa: CASSYSFKGSDTQYF
v_call: TRBV9; j_call: TRBJ2-7; d_call: TRBD1; clone_size: few; cdr3_nt: TGTGCCTCGCTGCCGGGACAGGCAGGACTGTACGAGCAGTACTTC; cdr3_aa: CASLPGQAGLYEQYF
v_call: TRBV4-3; j_call: TRBJ2-4; d_call: .; clone_size: .; cdr3_nt: TGCGCCAGCAGCCACGAGGGAGGACGGGCCAAAAACATTCAGTACTTC; cdr3_aa: CASSHEGGRAKNIQYF
v_call: TRBV29-1; j_call: TRBJ1-4; d_call: .; clone_size: .; cdr3_nt: TGCAGCGTTCGGGAGACGGTGAATGAAAAACTGTTTTTT; cdr3_aa: CSVRETVNEKLFF
v_call: TRBV7-8; j_call: TRBJ2-7; d_call: TRBD2; clone_size: .; cdr3_nt: TGTGCCAGCAGCCCCGGGACTAGCGGGGGGAGCTCCTACGAGCAGTACTTC; cdr3_aa: CASSPGTSGGSSYEQYF
v_call: TRBV11-2; j_call: TRBJ2-4; d_call: .; clone_size: once; cdr3_nt: TGTGCCAGCAGCTCCCGCCTAGCCAAAAACATTCAGTACTTC; cdr3_aa: CASSSRLAKNIQYF
v_call: TRBV28; j_call: TRBJ2-3; d_call: TRBD1; clone_size: .; cdr3_nt: TGTGCCAGCAGTCGGGACAGGTGGACAGATACGCAGTATTTT; cdr3_aa: CASSRDRWTDTQYF
v_call: TRBV7-9; j_call: TRBJ1-1; d_call: TRBD1; clone_size: .; cdr3_nt: TGTGCCAGCAGCCCGATAACCGGGACAGGGGCAACGAACACTGAAGCTTTCTTT; cdr3_aa: CASSPITGTGATNTEAFF
v_call: TRBV24-1; j_call: TRBJ1-4; d_call: .; clone_size: once; cdr3_nt: TGTGCCACCAGTGACCCGAACAGCGGGGGAGGTGAAAAACTGTTTTTT; cdr3_aa: CATSDPNSGGGEKLFF
v_call: TRBV18; j_call: TRBJ2-7; d_call: TRBD1; clone_size: .; cdr3_nt: TGTGCCAGCTCACCCGAGACAGGGTTCTACGAGCAGTACTTC; cdr3_aa: CASSPETGFYEQYF
v_call: TRBV29-1; j_call: TRBJ2-6; d_call: .; clone_size: .; cdr3_nt: TGCAGCGTTGAAGATGGGTGGAGGGCAGGGCCCTCTGGGGCCAACGTCCTGACTTTC; cdr3_aa: CSVEDGWRAGPSGANVLTF
v_call: TRBV5-6; j_call: TRBJ1-2; d_call: .; clone_size: few; cdr3_nt: TGTGCCAGCAGCTTGAGGGGGGGTGGCTACACCTTC; cdr3_aa: CASSLRGGGYTF
v_call: TRBV19; j_call: TRBJ2-2; d_call: .; clone_size: .; cdr3_nt: TGTGCCAGTACACGACGGGGGATCCTCAGAACCGGGGAGCTGTTTTTT; cdr3_aa: CASTRRGILRTGELFF
v_call: TRBV7-2; j_call: TRBJ2-2; d_call: .; clone_size: .; cdr3_nt: TGTGCCAGCAGCTCGCTACGGGGAGGAAGGGGGGAGCTGTTTTTT; cdr3_aa: CASSSLRGGRGELFF
v_call: TRBV7-8; j_call: TRBJ1-4; d_call: .; clone_size: .; cdr3_nt: TGTGCCAGCAGCTTAGGACGGACTAATGAAAAACTGTTTTTT; cdr3_aa: CASSLGRTNEKLFF
v_call: TRBV6-5; j_call: TRBJ2-2; d_call: .; clone_size: .; cdr3_nt: TGTGCCAGCAGTTATTTGGGCAGGAGAAGAGCCGGGGAGCTGTTTTTT; cdr3_aa: CASSYLGRRRAGELFF
v_call: TRBV12-5; j_call: TRBJ1-1; d_call: TRBD1; clone_size: .; cdr3_nt: TGTGCTAGTGGTTTGGGGACAGGCAACACTGAAGCTTTCTTT; cdr3_aa: CASGLGTGNTEAFF
v_call: TRBV6-6; j_call: TRBJ1-2; d_call: TRBD1; clone_size: .; cdr3_nt: TGTGCCAGCAACCCGACAGGGGGTAGTGGCTACACCTTC; cdr3_aa: CASNPTGGSGYTF
v_call: TRBV4-3; j_call: TRBJ1-1; d_call: TRBD1; clone_size: few; cdr3_nt: TGCGCCAGCAGCAGAACGACAGGGGTCGGTGCTTTCTTT; cdr3_aa: CASSRTTGVGAFF
v_call: TRBV19; j_call: TRBJ1-5; d_call: TRBD1; clone_size: once; cdr3_nt: TGTGCCAGTAGTTCCCGTGACAGGGATCAGCCCCAGCATTTT; cdr3_aa: CASSSRDRDQPQHF